Described below is a single T cell receptor beta chain sequence and its context. This sample was included in a study of T cell repertoires in cytomegalovirus infection. TCRdb reanalysed the reads using MiXCR and keeps one entry per CDR3 protein. This table holds 290,000 or so distinct CDR3 sequences, 9.6% found once. The junction had 5 bases not matched to a gene; V was cut back by 3 bases and J by 4 bases. This CDR3 has 15 residues. CDR1 and CDR2 (germline): SGHNT, YENEEA. This rearrangement joins TRBV11-3 to TRBJ2-3; TRBD1 matches 9 bases. The receptor's source is a human donor in good health (CMV status not recorded). Some clones in this sample may be carry-over from other donors' samples. The specimen sequenced was PBMCs. CDR3: CASSFTGGRADTQYF. The CDR3 coding sequence is TGTGCCAGCAGCTTTACAGGGGGCCGGGCAGATACGCAGTATTTT. The whole variable domain, remainder taken from reference TRBV11-3 and TRBJ2-3, is EAGVVQSPRYKIIEKKQPVAFWCNPISGHNTLYWYLQNLGQGPELLIRYENEEAVDDSQLPKDRFSAERLKGVDSTLKIQPAELGDSAVYLCASSFTGGRADTQYFGPGTRLTVL.